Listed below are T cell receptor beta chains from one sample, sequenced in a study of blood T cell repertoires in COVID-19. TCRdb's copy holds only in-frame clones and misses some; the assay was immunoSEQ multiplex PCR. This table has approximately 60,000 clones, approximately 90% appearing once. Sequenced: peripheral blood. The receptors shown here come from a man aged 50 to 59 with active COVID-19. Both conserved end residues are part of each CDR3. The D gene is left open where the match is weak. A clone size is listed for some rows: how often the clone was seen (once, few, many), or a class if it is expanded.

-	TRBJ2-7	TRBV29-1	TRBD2	TGCAGCGTTGTAACCCCTAGCGGGAGGGCCGTTGAGCAGTACTTC	CSVVTPSGRAVEQYF
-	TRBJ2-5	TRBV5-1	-	TGCGCCAGCAGCTTGCTCATACACAAGGAGACCCAGTACTTC	CASSLLIHKETQYF
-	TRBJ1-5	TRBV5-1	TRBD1	TGCGCCAGCAGCTTGGGACAGGGGTTGGGTCAGCCCCAGCATTTT	CASSLGQGLGQPQHF
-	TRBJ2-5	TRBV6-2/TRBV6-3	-	TGTGCCAGCAGTTACTCGGGGGGATGGGAGACCCAGTACTTC	CASSYSGGWETQYF
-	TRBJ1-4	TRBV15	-	TGTGCCACCAGCACGGGAGGGTTTCGGGAAAAACTGTTTTTT	CATSTGGFREKLFF
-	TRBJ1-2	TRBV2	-	TGTGCCAGCAGCTTGACCGGGACACTCTATGGCTACACCTTC	CASSLTGTLYGYTF
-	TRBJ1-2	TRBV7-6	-	TGTGCCAGCAGCTCGCGGGACTCCGCGGACTATGGCTACACCTTC	CASSSRDSADYGYTF
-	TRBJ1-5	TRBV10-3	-	TGTGCCATCAGTGTCAGGGGTATTCCCTCGCGCAGCAATCAGCCCCAGCATTTT	CAISVRGIPSRSNQPQHF
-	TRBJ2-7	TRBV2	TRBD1	TGTGCCAGCACCAGGGGGACCTCCTACGAGCAGTACTTC	CASTRGTSYEQYF
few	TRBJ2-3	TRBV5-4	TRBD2	TGTGCCAGCAGCTTGGTGGCGGGGCTAGCGGGGGTCCCCTCCGCCGATACGCAGTATTTT	CASSLVAGLAGVPSADTQYF
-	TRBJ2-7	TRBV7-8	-	TGTGCCAGCAGCCGAGGAACTCTATACTACGAGCAGTACTTC	CASSRGTLYYEQYF
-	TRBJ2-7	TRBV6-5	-	TGTGCCAGCAGTTACAATCGACAGGCCCTCTACGAGCAGTACTTC	CASSYNRQALYEQYF
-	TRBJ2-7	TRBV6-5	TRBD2	TGTGCCAGCAACCCTAGCGGGAGTTACGAGCAGTACTTC	CASNPSGSYEQYF
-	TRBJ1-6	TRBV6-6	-	TGTGCCAGCAGACTTGGATCAGGGGATAATTCACCCCTCCACTTT	CASRLGSGDNSPLHF
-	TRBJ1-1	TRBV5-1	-	TGCGCCAGCAGCCGGTCCGGGAACACTGAAGCTTTCTTT	CASSRSGNTEAFF
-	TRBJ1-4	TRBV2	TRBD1	TGTGCCAGCAGTGAAATAGAGGGGGCTGGTGAAAAACTGTTTTTT	CASSEIEGAGEKLFF
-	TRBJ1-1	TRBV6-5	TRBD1	TGTGCCAGCAGTTACTCGAGAATGACAGGGGCTTTCTTT	CASSYSRMTGAFF
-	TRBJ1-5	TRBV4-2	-	TGTGCCAGCAGCCAAGAAACCCGACAGTACAATCAGCCCCAGCATTTT	CASSQETRQYNQPQHF
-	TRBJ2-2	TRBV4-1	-	TGCGCCAGCAGCCAATGGGGCGGGGAGAGCGGGGAGCTGTTTTTT	CASSQWGGESGELFF
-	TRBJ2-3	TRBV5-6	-	TGTGCCAGCAGCTGGGGACTGTCAGATACGCAGTATTTT	CASSWGLSDTQYF
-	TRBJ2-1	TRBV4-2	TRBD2	TGTGCCAGCAGCCAAGATCCCCGACTAGCGGAGGCCAATGAGCAGTTCTTC	CASSQDPRLAEANEQFF
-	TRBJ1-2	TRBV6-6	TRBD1	TGTGCCAGCAGTTTCCAACAGGGGGCAGATGGCTACACCTTC	CASSFQQGADGYTF
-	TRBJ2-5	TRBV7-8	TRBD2	TGTGCCAGCAGCGGACTAGCGGGGGGCCGAGGGGAGACCCAGTACTTC	CASSGLAGGRGETQYF
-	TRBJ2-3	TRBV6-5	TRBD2	TGTGCCAGCAGTCGGAGCGGGGGTGGTGATACGCAGTATTTT	CASSRSGGGDTQYF
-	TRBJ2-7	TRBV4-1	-	TGCGCCAGCAGCCAAGGGTGGACAACCGACTTTGACTACGAGCAGTACTTC	CASSQGWTTDFDYEQYF
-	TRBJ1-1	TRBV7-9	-	TGTGCCAGCAGCCCGGCGGGGAGGGAATACACTGAAGCTTTCTTT	CASSPAGREYTEAFF
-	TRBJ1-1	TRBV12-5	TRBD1	TGTGCTAGTGGTTTGGGAGGAAGGGGGCTCCTCGCGAACACTGAAGCTTTCTTT	CASGLGGRGLLANTEAFF
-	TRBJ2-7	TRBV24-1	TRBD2	TGTGCCACCAGTGCCCCGGGACTAGCGGGAGTCTCGGACGAGCAGTACTTC	CATSAPGLAGVSDEQYF
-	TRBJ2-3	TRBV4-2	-	TGTGCCAGCAGCCAAGATCGGGGATTCGATACGCAGTATTTT	CASSQDRGFDTQYF
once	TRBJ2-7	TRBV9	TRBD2	TGTGCCAGCAGCCCCCCCGGGACTAGCGGGAGAAATGAGCAGTACTTC	CASSPPGTSGRNEQYF
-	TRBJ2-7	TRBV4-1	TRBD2	TGCGCCAGCAGCCACCGAACTAGCGGGCGCTCCTACGAGCAGTACTTC	CASSHRTSGRSYEQYF
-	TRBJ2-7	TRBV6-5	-	TGTGCCAGCAGTTACTCGGCTTTCTTCGGGAGCTACGAGCAGTACTTC	CASSYSAFFGSYEQYF
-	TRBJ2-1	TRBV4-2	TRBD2	TGTGCCAGCAGCCAAGTTAATCCAGCGGGGAGAAATGAGCAGTTCTTC	CASSQVNPAGRNEQFF